Each of the 11 T cell receptor beta chains below was sequenced from the same sample in a study of T cells after yellow fever vaccination. TCRdb used MiXCR to reprocess the 5' RACE reads, holding one entry per CDR3 protein. Altogether 500,000 to 650,000 distinct CDR3 sequences are present, about 12% being singletons, with the ten largest covering more than 12%. Sequenced here: PBMCs, sampled on the day of the yellow fever booster vaccination. The source is a man aged 30-40 years who received the YFV17D yellow fever vaccine.

This CDR3 reads CASSTDQAQPQHF. For the CDR3, the DNA is TGTGCCAGCAGCACCGACCAGGCACAGCCCCAGCATTTT. The chain has TRBV7-2 and TRBJ1-5; D not resolved. V was cut by 5 bases and J by 7 bases, with 12 bases left in between. The germline CDR1 and CDR2 sequences are SGHTA and FQGNSA. CDR3 length: 13 amino acids.

The chain recombines TRBV21-1 with TRBJ2-2. TRBV21-1 is reported as a pseudogene. The CDR3 has 15 amino acids. The CDR3 sequence is CASSNSGGDTGELFF. The CDR3 DNA sequence: TGTGCCAGCAGCAATTCTGGCGGAGACACCGGGGAGCTGTTTTTT.

This clonotype was counted a few times. The chain carries TRBV7-8 and TRBJ2-4; 11 nucleotides align to TRBD2. The germline CDR1 and CDR2 sequences are SGHVS and FQNEAQ. The CDR3 is 15 amino acids. With 4 bases clipped from V and 2 bases from J, the junction kept 1 base outside the gene matches. Here the CDR3 DNA reads TGTGCCAGCAGCTCGACTAGCGGGACCAAAAACATTCAGTACTTC. Protein product: CASSSTSGTKNIQYF.

This clonotype has only a few counts. The CDR3 sequence: CASSFLGGEGSDEQYF. CDR3 nucleotides: TGTGCCAGCAGCTTCCTCGGTGGGGAGGGCAGCGACGAGCAGTACTTC. The rearrangement joins TRBV5-5 to TRBJ2-7; 7 nucleotides line up with TRBD2. J gave up 5 bases and V 2 bases, and 13 bases lay outside the gene matches. The CDR3 is 16 residues long. The V gene's germline CDR1 is SGHKS and CDR2 YYEKEE (reference sequence).

This clonotype was counted only a few times. The chain has TRBV18 and TRBJ2-3; D might be TRBD2 (5 bases). This CDR3 comprises 13 residues. From germline, CDR1 is KGHSH and CDR2 LQKENI. V was pared by 0 bases and J by 6 bases, with 7 bases between. CDR3 in amino acids: CASSPPEGDTQYF. The CDR3 DNA sequence: TGTGCCAGCTCACCACCCGAGGGTGATACGCAGTATTTT. Together with reference TRBV18 and TRBJ2-3, the CDR3 gives the full variable domain: NAGVMQNPRHLVRRRGQEARLRCSPMKGHSHVYWYRQLPEEGLKFMVYLQKENIIDESGMPKERFSAEFPKEGPSILRIQQVVRGDSAAYFCASSPPEGDTQYFGPGTRLTVL.

This clonotype was picked up many times. The chain recombines TRBV12-3 or TRBV12-4 with TRBJ2-2; the D is unclear. This CDR3 comprises 11 residues. Trimming took off 6 bases at V and 1 base at J, with 0 bases between the two ends. CDR3 in amino acids: CASRNTGELFF. The CDR3 nucleotides read TGTGCCAGCAGGAACACCGGGGAGCTGTTTTTT.

Only a few counts were recorded for this clonotype. The chain links TRBV7-3 to TRBJ2-2; TRBD2 matches at 9 bases. Germline V gene data show CDR1 as SGHTA and CDR2 as FQGTGA. CDR3 length equals 17 residues. J was trimmed by 6 bases and V by 2 bases; bases with no gene match: 10. CDR3: CASSLGVWTSESGELFF. CDR3 DNA sequence: TGTGCCAGCAGCTTAGGGGTTTGGACTAGCGAATCCGGGGAGCTGTTTTTT.

The chain carries TRBV6-1 and TRBJ2-3; 8 nucleotides match TRBD1. The CDR3 covers 15 residues. Losses at the gene ends were 5 bases for V and 0 bases for J; bases not matched to a gene: 4. Germline loops: CDR1 MNHNS, CDR2 SASEGT. CDR3 region: CASSSRGQSTDTQYF. Here the CDR3 DNA reads TGTGCCAGCAGTAGCAGGGGGCAAAGCACAGATACGCAGTATTTT.

This clonotype was observed at least ten times. The V gene is TRBV20-1, the J gene TRBJ2-3; tentative D call: TRBD1 (6 bases). The CDR3 runs to 14 residues. Germline CDR1 DFQATT, CDR2 SNEGSKA (reference sequence). With 3 bases removed from V and 1 base from J, the gap between germline ends came to 11 bases. The CDR3 loop is CSASRGRGTDTQYF. The CDR3 nucleotides read TGCAGTGCTAGCAGGGGACGCGGCACAGATACGCAGTATTTT.

This clonotype was seen a handful of times. V is TRBV6-5 and J is TRBJ2-2; 9 bases map to TRBD1. V lost 5 bases and J lost 7; bases outside the gene matches: 14. The CDR3 extends over 17 amino acids. The germline gives CDR1 MNHEY, CDR2 SVGAGI. CDR3 nucleotide sequence: TGTGCCAGCAGTCACGGACAGGGGTTCCCCGGGGTCGGGGAGCTGTTTTTT. Translating gives CASSHGQGFPGVGELFF.

This clonotype was counted only a few times. J is TRBJ2-7 and V is TRBV6-2 or TRBV6-3; D is perhaps TRBD1 or TRBD2 (7 bases each). Germline V gene data show CDR1 as MNHEY and CDR2 as SVGEGT. The V and J ends lost 7 bases and 3 bases respectively, with 16 bases between them. The CDR3 length is 14 residues. CDR3 in amino acids: CASTRGGSDYEQYF. CDR3 in DNA: TGTGCCAGCACCAGGGGGGGTTCGGACTACGAGCAGTACTTC.